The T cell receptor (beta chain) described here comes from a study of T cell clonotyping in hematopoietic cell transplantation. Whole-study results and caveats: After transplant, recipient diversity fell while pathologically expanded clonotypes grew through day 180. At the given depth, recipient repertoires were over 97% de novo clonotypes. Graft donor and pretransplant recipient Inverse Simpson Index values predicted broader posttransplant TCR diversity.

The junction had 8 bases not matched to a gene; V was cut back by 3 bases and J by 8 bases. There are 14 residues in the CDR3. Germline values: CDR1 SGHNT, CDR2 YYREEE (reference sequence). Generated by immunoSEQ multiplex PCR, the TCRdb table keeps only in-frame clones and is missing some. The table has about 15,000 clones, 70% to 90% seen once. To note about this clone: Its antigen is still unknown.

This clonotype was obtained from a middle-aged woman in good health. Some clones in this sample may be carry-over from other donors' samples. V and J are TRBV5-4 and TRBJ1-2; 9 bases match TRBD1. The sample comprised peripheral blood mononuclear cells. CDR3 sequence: CASSSLQGANGYTF. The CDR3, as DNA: TGTGCCAGCAGCTCCCTACAGGGGGCGAACGGCTACACCTTC.